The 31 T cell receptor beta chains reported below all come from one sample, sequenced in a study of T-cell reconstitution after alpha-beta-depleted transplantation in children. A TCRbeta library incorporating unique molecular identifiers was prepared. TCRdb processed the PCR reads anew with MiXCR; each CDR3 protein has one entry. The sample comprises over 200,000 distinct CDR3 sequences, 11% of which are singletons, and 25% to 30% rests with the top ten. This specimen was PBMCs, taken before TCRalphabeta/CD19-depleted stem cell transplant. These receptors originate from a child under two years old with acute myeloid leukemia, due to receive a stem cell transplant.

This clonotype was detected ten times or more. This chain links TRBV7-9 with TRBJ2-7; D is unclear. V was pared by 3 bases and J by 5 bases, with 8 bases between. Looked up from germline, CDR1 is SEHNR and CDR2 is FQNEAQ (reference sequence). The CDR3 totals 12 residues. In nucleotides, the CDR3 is TGTGCCAGCAGCTTGTCCCTCCACGAGCAGTACTTC. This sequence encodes CASSLSLHEQYF.

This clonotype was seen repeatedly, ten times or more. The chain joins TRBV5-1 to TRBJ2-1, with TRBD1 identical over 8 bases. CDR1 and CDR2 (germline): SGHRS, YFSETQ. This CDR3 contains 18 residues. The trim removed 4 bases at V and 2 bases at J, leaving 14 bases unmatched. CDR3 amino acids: CASSPFQGAGITYNEQFF. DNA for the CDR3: TGCGCCAGCAGCCCCTTTCAGGGGGCAGGGATCACCTACAATGAGCAGTTCTTC.

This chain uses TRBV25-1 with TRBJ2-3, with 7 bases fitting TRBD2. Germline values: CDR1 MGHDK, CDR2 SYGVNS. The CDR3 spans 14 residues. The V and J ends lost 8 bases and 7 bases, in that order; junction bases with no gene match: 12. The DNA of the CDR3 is TGTGCCAGCTTCGCGGGAGCAGAGGTGAATACGCAGTATTTT. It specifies CASFAGAEVNTQYF.

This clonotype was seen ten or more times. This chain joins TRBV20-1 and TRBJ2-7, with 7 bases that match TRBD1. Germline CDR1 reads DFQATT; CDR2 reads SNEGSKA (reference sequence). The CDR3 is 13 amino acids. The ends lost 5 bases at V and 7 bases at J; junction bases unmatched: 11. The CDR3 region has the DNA TGCAGTGCTGGCCTGGGCCCCAGGGGGGAGCAGTACTTC. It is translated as CSAGLGPRGEQYF.

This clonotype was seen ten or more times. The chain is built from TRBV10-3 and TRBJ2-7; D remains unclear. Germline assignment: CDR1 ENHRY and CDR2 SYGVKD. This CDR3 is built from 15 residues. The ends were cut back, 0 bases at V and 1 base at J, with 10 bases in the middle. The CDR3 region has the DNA TGTGCCATCAGTGAGTCGTTGCCCATATCCTACGAGCAGTACTTC. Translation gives CAISESLPISYEQYF.

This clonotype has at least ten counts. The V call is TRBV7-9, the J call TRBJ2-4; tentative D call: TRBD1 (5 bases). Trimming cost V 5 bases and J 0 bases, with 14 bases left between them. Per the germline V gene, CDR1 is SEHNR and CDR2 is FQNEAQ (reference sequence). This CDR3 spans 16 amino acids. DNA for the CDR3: TGTGCCAGCAGCCCTTGGACATTTTTAGCCAAAAACATTCAGTACTTC. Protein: CASSPWTFLAKNIQYF.

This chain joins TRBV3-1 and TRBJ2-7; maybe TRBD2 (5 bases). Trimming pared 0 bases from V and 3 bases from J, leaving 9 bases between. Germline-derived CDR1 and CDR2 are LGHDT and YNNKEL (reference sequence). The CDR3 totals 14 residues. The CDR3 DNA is TGTGCCAGCAGCCAAGAAAAGGGAGTCTACGAGCAGTACTTC. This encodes CASSQEKGVYEQYF.

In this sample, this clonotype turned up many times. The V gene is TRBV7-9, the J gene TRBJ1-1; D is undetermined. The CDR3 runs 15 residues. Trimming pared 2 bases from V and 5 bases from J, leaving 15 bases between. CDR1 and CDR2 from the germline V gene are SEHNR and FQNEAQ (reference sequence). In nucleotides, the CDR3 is TGTGCCAGCAGCTTAATTACGGGAGGCCTGACTGAAGCTTTCTTT. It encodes CASSLITGGLTEAFF.

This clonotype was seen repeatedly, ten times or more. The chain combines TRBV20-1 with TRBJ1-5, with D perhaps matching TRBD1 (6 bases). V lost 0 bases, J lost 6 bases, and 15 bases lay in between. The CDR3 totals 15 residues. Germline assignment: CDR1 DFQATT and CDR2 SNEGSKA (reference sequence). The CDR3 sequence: CSARDGGQVLQPQHF. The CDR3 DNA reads TGCAGTGCTAGAGATGGGGGACAAGTCCTTCAGCCCCAGCATTTT.

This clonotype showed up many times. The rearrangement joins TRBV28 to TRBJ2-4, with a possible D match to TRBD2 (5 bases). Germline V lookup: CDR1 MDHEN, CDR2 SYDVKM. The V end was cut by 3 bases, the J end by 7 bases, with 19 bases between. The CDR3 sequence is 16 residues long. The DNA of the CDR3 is TGTGCCAGCAGTTTTAACATCGGGAAAATGGGGAACATTCAGTACTTC. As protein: CASSFNIGKMGNIQYF.

The chain's CDR3 is CASSQQGNGNQPQHF. In nucleotides, the CDR3 is TGTGCCAGCAGCCAACAGGGGAATGGCAATCAGCCCCAGCATTTT. The gene calls are TRBV7-8 and TRBJ1-5; TRBD1 matches at 7 bases. The CDR3 is made up of 15 amino acids. V lost 5 bases to trimming and J lost 2 bases; unmatched junction nucleotides: 6. Germline CDR1 SGHVS, CDR2 FQNEAQ.

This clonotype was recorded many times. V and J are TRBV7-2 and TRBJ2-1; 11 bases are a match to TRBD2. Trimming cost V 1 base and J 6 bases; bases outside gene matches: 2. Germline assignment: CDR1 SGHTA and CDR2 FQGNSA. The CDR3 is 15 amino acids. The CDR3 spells CASSLVAGGLNEQFF. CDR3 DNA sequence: TGTGCCAGCAGCTTAGTAGCGGGAGGGCTCAATGAGCAGTTCTTC. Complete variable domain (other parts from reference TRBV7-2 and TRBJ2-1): GAGVSQSPSNKVTEKGKDVELRCDPISGHTALYWYRQSLGQGLEFLIYFQGNSAPDKSGLPSDRFSAERTGGSVSTLTIQRTQQEDSAVYLCASSLVAGGLNEQFFGPGTRLTVL.

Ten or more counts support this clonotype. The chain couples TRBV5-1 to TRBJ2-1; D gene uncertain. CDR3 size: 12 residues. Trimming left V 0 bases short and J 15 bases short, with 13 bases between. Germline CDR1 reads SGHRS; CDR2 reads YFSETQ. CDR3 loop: CASSLEGTLGFF. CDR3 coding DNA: TGCGCCAGCAGCTTGGAAGGTACTCTCGGGTTCTTC.

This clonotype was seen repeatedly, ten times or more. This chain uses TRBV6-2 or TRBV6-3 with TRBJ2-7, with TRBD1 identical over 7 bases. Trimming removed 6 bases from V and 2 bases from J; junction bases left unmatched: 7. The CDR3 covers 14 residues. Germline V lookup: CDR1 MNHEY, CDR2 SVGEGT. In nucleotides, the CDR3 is TGTGCCAGCAGCTCCCCGGACAGGACCTACGAGCAGTACTTC. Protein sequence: CASSSPDRTYEQYF.

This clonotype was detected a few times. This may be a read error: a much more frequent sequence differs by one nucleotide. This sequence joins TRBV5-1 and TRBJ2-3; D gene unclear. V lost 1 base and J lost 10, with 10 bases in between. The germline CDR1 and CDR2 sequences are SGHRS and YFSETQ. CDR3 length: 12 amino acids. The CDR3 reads CASSLQSDAQYF. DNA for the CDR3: TGCGCCAGCAGCTTGCAGTCCGATGCGCAGTATTTT.

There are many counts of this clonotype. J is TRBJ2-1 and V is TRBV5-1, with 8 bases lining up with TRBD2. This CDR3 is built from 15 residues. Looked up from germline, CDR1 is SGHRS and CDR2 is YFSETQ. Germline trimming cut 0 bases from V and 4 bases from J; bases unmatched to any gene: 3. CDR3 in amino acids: CASSLGSGRYNEQFF. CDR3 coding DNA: TGCGCCAGCAGCTTGGGAAGCGGGAGATACAATGAGCAGTTCTTC.

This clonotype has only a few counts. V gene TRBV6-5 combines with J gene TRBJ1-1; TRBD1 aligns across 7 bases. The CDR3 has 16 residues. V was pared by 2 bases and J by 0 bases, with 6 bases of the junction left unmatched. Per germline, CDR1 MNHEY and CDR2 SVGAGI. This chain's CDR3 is CASSYTHRGLNTEAFF. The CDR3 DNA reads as TGTGCCAGCAGTTACACACACAGGGGACTGAACACTGAAGCTTTCTTT.

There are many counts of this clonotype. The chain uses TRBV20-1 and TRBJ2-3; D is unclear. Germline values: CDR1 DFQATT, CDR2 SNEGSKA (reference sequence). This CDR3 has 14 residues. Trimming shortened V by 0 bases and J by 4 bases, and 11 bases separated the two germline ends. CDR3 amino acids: CSARDIVGADTQYF. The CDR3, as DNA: TGCAGTGCTAGAGATATAGTAGGCGCAGATACGCAGTATTTT.

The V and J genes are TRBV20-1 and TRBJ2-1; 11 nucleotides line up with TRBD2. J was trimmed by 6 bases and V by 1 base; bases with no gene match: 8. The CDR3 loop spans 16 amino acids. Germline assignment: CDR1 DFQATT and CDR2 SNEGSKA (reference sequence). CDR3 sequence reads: CSARGISGREFNEQFF. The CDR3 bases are TGCAGTGCTAGAGGGATTAGCGGGAGGGAGTTCAATGAGCAGTTCTTC.

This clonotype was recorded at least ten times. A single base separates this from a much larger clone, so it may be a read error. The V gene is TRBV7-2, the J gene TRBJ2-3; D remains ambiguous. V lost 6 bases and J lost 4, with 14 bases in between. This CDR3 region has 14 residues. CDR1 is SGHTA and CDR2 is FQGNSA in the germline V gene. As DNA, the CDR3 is TGTGCCAGCAGATCCCCCGGAGTACCAGATACGCAGTATTTT. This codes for CASRSPGVPDTQYF.

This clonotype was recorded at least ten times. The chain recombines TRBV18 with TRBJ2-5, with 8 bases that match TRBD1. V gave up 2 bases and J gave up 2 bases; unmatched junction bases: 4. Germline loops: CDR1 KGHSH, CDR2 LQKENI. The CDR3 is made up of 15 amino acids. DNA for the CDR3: TGTGCCAGCTCACCATGGACAGGGAGTCAAGAGACCCAGTACTTC. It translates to CASSPWTGSQETQYF.

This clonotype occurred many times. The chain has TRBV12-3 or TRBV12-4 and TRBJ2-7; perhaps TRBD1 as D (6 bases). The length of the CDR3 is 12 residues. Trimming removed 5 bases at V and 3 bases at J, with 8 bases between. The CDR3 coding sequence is TGTGCCAGCAGTCGACAGGTCTACGAGCAGTACTTC. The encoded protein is CASSRQVYEQYF.

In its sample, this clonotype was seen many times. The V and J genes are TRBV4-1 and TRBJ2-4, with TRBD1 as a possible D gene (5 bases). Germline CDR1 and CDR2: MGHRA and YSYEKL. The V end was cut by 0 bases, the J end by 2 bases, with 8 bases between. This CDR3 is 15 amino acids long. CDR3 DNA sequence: TGCGCCAGCAGCCAAGACCCAGGGACCAAAAACATTCAGTACTTC. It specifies CASSQDPGTKNIQYF.

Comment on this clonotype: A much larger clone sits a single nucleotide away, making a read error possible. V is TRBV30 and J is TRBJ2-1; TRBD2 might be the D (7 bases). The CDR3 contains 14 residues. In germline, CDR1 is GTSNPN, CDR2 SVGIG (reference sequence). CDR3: CAWSKGGKLDEQLF. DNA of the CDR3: TGTGCCTGGAGTAAGGGGGGGAAACTCGATGAGCAGCTCTTC.

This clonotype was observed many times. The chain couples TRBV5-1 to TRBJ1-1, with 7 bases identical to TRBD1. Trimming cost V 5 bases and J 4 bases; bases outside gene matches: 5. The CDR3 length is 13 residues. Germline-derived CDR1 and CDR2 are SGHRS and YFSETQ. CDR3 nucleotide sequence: TGCGCCAGCAGTCGACAGGGCCCCACTGAAGCTTTCTTT. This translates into CASSRQGPTEAFF.

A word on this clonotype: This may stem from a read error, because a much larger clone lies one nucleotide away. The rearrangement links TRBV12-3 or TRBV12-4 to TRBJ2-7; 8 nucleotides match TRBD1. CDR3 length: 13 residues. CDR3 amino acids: CASNRDRNYEQCF. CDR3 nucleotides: TGTGCCAGCAACAGGGACAGGAACTACGAGCAGTGCTTC.

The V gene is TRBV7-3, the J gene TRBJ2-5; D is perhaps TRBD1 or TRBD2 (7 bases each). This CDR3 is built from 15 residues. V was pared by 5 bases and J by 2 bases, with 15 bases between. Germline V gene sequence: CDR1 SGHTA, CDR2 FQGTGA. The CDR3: CASSVSGGGQETQYF. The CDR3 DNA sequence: TGTGCCAGCAGCGTGTCAGGGGGGGGTCAAGAGACCCAGTACTTC.

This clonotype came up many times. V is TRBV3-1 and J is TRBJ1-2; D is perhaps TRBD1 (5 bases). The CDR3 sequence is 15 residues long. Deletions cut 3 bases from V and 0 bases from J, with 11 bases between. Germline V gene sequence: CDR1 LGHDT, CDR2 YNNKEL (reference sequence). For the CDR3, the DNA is TGTGCCAGCAGCCATGGACACAAGGCTAACTATGGCTACACCTTC. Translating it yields CASSHGHKANYGYTF.

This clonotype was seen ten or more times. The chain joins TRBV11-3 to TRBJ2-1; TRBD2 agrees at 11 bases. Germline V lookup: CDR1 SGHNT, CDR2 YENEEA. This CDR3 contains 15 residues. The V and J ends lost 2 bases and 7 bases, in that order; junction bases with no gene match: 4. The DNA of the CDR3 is TGTGCCAGCAGCTTATGGGCTAGCGGGAGGAATGAGCAGTTCTTC. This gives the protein CASSLWASGRNEQFF.

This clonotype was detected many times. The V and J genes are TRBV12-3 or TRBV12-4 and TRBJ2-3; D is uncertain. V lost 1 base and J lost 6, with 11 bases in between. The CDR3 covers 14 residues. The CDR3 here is CASSLGGSVDTQYF. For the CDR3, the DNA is TGTGCCAGCAGTTTAGGGGGAAGTGTGGATACGCAGTATTTT.

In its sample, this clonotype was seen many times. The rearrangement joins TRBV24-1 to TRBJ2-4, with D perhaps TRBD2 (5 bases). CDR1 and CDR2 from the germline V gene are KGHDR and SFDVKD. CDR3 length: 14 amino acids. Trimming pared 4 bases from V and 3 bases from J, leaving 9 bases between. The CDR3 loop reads CATSEGDGKNIQYF. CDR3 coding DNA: TGTGCCACCAGTGAGGGAGACGGCAAAAACATTCAGTACTTC.